These 29 T cell receptor beta chains came from one sample sequenced in a study of blood T cell repertoires in COVID-19. The protocol was immunoSEQ multiplex PCR, while the TCRdb copy is restricted to in-frame clones and leaves out a portion. The profile shows approximately 200,000 clones, about 80% of them singletons. The specimen was peripheral blood. These receptors originate from a human donor with acute or convalescent COVID-19. The donor label of this sample is uncertain.

In its sample, this clone was seen a few times. V usage is TRBV6-1 and J usage is TRBJ2-7; 15 bases line up with TRBD2. CDR1 and CDR2 from the germline V gene are MNHNS and SASEGT. This CDR3 has 16 residues. V shed 5 bases and J 3 bases; nucleotides not matched to a gene: 5. The CDR3 nucleotides read TGTGCCAGCAGTCAAGGGACTAGCGGGGGGTACTACGAGCAGTACTTC. Its protein is CASSQGTSGGYYEQYF.

This clone was seen more than once but under ten times. The J gene is TRBJ2-5, the V gene TRBV11-2; D is ambiguous. The CDR3 has 13 residues. CDR1 SGHAT and CDR2 FQNNGV come from the germline V gene. Trimming removed 1 base at V and 9 bases at J, with 12 bases between. The CDR3 DNA follows: TGTGCCAGCAGCTTAGGTGTAGAGAGCCCCCAGTACTTC. As protein: CASSLGVESPQYF.

The rearrangement links TRBV10-3 to TRBJ1-6; D is possibly TRBD1 (6 bases). Deletions cut 6 bases from V and 10 bases from J, with 19 bases between. The CDR3 spans 15 residues. Germline CDR1 reads ENHRY; CDR2 reads SYGVKD. CDR3 coding DNA: TGTGCCATCAGCGGGACATCCGGAAAAGGATCACCCCTCCACTTT. Translation gives CAISGTSGKGSPLHF.

The chain links TRBV15 to TRBJ2-1; 7 nucleotides line up with TRBD2. The ends lost 4 bases at V and 7 bases at J; junction bases unmatched: 7. Germline lookup yields CDR1 LNHNV and CDR2 YYDKDF (reference sequence). The CDR3 is 14 residues long. The CDR3 nucleotides are TGTGCCACCAGCAAAAGGACTAGTGTAAATGAGCAGTTCTTC. This translates into CATSKRTSVNEQFF.

The rearrangement joins TRBV18 to TRBJ2-7; a weak D match, TRBD1 (5 bases). Trimming took 3 bases from V and 0 from J, leaving 9 bases between them. The V gene's germline CDR1 is KGHSH and CDR2 LQKENI. This CDR3 contains 14 residues. CDR3 amino acids: CASSPETASYEQYF. In DNA, the CDR3 is TGTGCCAGCTCACCGGAGACAGCCTCCTACGAGCAGTACTTC.

The chain employs TRBV2 and TRBJ2-3, with 13 bases that match TRBD2. Germline-derived CDR1 and CDR2 are SNHLY and FYNNEI. The CDR3 loop spans 16 amino acids. V lost 2 bases, J lost 3 bases, and 2 bases stayed unmatched. The CDR3 nucleotides read TGTGCCAGCAGTGAAACTAGCGGGAGGGGGACAGATACGCAGTATTTT. Residues: CASSETSGRGTDTQYF.

The chain carries TRBV30 and TRBJ2-1, with 8 positions matching TRBD2. Germline V gives CDR1 GTSNPN, CDR2 SVGIG (reference sequence). This CDR3 comprises 15 residues. The V gene end was trimmed by 4 bases and the J gene end by 3 bases; junction bases not matched to a gene: 8. The CDR3 nucleotides read TGTGCCTGGACACCCTTAGCGGGATTCTACAATGAGCAGTTCTTC. Translated: CAWTPLAGFYNEQFF.

This chain links TRBV5-4 with TRBJ2-3, with unresolved D. Germline V gene data show CDR1 as SGHNT and CDR2 as YYREEE (reference sequence). The V gene lost 4 bases and the J gene lost 4 bases, with 10 bases spanning the gap. The CDR3 is 13 residues long. CDR3 loop: CASSPQGADTQYF. As DNA, the CDR3 is TGTGCCAGCAGCCCCCAAGGAGCAGATACGCAGTATTTT.

This clone appeared a single time. The J gene is TRBJ1-2, the V gene TRBV28, with D hard to call. This CDR3 has 12 amino acids. The germline gives CDR1 MDHEN, CDR2 SYDVKM. V was cut by 6 bases and J by 5 bases, with 10 bases left in between. The chain's CDR3 is CASSPGPYGYTF. CDR3 nucleotide sequence: TGTGCCAGCAGCCCTGGCCCGTATGGCTACACCTTC.

The rearrangement links TRBV27 to TRBJ1-5, with 12 bases identical to TRBD1. This CDR3 comprises 20 residues. The V gene end was trimmed by 1 base and the J gene end by 0 bases; junction bases not matched to a gene: 10. Per germline, CDR1 MNHEY and CDR2 SMNVEV (reference sequence). CDR3 in amino acids: CASSLYPPGTGGYSNQPQHF. CDR3 DNA: TGTGCCAGCAGTTTATACCCCCCCGGGACAGGGGGCTATAGCAATCAGCCCCAGCATTTT.

This clone appeared a single time. The genes are TRBV20-1 and TRBJ2-7, with D possibly TRBD2 on 6 matching bases. Germline V lookup: CDR1 DFQATT, CDR2 SNEGSKA (reference sequence). The V end lost 5 bases, the J end lost 6 bases, and 11 bases lay between the germline ends. There are 11 residues in the CDR3. CDR3 nucleotide sequence: TGCAGTGCTTCCTCTAGCGTCGAGCAGTACTTC. It specifies CSASSSVEQYF.

This chain joins TRBV7-3 and TRBJ1-1; D is ambiguous. Trimming removed 0 bases at V and 5 bases at J, with 16 bases between. Germline CDR1 reads SGHTA; CDR2 reads FQGTGA. The length of the CDR3 is 16 residues. The CDR3: CASSLTGRAGGTEAFF. Written as DNA, the CDR3 is TGTGCCAGCAGCTTAACGGGGAGGGCAGGCGGGACTGAAGCTTTCTTT. Looking up the rest from reference TRBV7-3 and TRBJ1-1 gives the full variable domain: GAGVSQTPSNKVTEKGKYVELRCDPISGHTALYWYRQSLGQGPEFLIYFQGTGAADDSGLPNDRFFAVRPEGSVSTLKIQRTERGDSAVYLCASSLTGRAGGTEAFFGQGTRLTVV.

The V call is TRBV29-1, the J call TRBJ2-5; a possible D gene is TRBD1 (5 bases). Per the germline V gene, CDR1 is SQVTM and CDR2 is ANQGSEA. The CDR3 consists of 13 residues. Trimming took 4 bases from V and 5 from J, leaving 14 bases between them. The chain's CDR3 is CSVGGGARETQYF. The DNA of the CDR3 is TGCAGCGTTGGGGGTGGGGCGCGTGAGACCCAGTACTTC.

Points on this clone: Within the sample, other DNA sequences also encode this same CDR3. V usage is TRBV10-3 and J usage is TRBJ1-2; no definite D call. Germline assignment: CDR1 ENHRY and CDR2 SYGVKD. CDR3 length equals 11 residues. Trimming removed 3 bases from V and 7 bases from J, with 6 bases in between. Written as DNA, the CDR3 is TGTGCCATCAGTGACGGCGGTGGCTACACCTTC. As protein: CAISDGGGYTF.

A few counts support this clone. V and J are TRBV19 and TRBJ2-2; the match to TRBD1 covers 9 bases. V gave up 4 bases and J gave up 6 bases; unmatched junction bases: 6. Germline V gives CDR1 LNHDA, CDR2 SQIVND (reference sequence). The CDR3 runs 15 residues. The CDR3 protein is CASSKGQGWAGELFF. For the CDR3, the DNA is TGTGCCAGTAGTAAAGGACAGGGGTGGGCCGGGGAGCTGTTTTTT.

The chain is built from TRBV7-6 and TRBJ1-5; D might be TRBD1 (5 bases). Trimming removed 3 bases at V and 5 bases at J, with 14 bases between. From germline, CDR1 is SGHVS and CDR2 FNYEAQ. This CDR3 has 15 amino acids. The CDR3 is CASSLGARGDQPQHF. The DNA for the CDR3 is TGTGCCAGCAGCTTGGGTGCACGGGGGGATCAGCCCCAGCATTTT.

Regarding this clone: The identical CDR3 is also encoded by other nucleotide sequences in the sample. J is TRBJ1-1 and V is TRBV18, with no clear D. Trimming shortened V by 2 bases and J by 1 base, and 8 bases separated the two germline ends. Germline V lookup: CDR1 KGHSH, CDR2 LQKENI. This CDR3 contains 14 residues. The CDR3 DNA reads TGTGCCAGCTCACCAATGACGGGGAACACTGAAGCTTTCTTT. Amino acid sequence: CASSPMTGNTEAFF.

As for this clone: Other DNA sequences in this sample translate to the same CDR3. The rearrangement uses TRBV7-3 and TRBJ2-1, with D unresolved. V was clipped by 4 bases and J by 7 bases, with 5 bases between them. CDR1 and CDR2 from the germline V gene are SGHTA and FQGTGA. The length of the CDR3 is 11 residues. Here the CDR3 DNA reads TGTGCCAGCAGCTCCGGGAATGAGCAGTTCTTC. It yields the protein CASSSGNEQFF.

The sample holds a few counts of this clone. The chain joins TRBV7-8 to TRBJ1-6; TRBD1 might be the D (5 bases). Germline CDR1 reads SGHVS; CDR2 reads FQNEAQ. V lost 6 bases and J 9 bases, leaving 9 bases between the germline ends. This CDR3 comprises 12 residues. CDR3 in DNA: TGTGCCAGCAGGGGGGGGAGTTCACCCCTCCACTTT. This gives the protein CASRGGSSPLHF.

The genes are TRBV7-9 and TRBJ1-4, with D perhaps TRBD1 (5 bases). Trimming stripped 4 bases from V and 2 bases from J, with 11 bases between. Germline values: CDR1 SEHNR, CDR2 FQNEAQ (reference sequence). This CDR3 is 15 amino acids long. CDR3: CASSYGGSTNEKLFF. CDR3 in DNA: TGTGCCAGCAGCTACGGGGGATCGACTAATGAAAAACTGTTTTTT.

The gene calls are TRBV6-5 and TRBJ2-7; 13 nucleotides line up with TRBD2. Losses at the gene ends were 2 bases for V and 3 bases for J; bases not matched to a gene: 4. This CDR3 is 16 amino acids long. Germline V gene lookup returns CDR1 MNHEY and CDR2 SVGAGI. CDR3 residues: CASSYGTSGTHYEQYF. In nucleotides, the CDR3 is TGTGCCAGCAGTTACGGGACTAGCGGGACCCACTACGAGCAGTACTTC.

The rearrangement links TRBV5-1 to TRBJ2-2; the match to TRBD2 covers 8 bases. This CDR3 is built from 17 residues. The V gene end was trimmed by 4 bases and the J gene end by 4 bases; junction bases not matched to a gene: 12. The germline V gene has CDR1 SGHRS and CDR2 YFSETQ. The CDR3 sequence: CASSAIPGLGFTGELFF. The CDR3 nucleotides are TGCGCCAGCAGCGCGATTCCGGGACTAGGGTTCACCGGGGAGCTGTTTTTT.

The chain combines TRBV27 with TRBJ2-7, with no clear D. Germline lookup yields CDR1 MNHEY and CDR2 SMNVEV (reference sequence). CDR3 size: 13 residues. Trimming took 6 bases from V and 1 from J, leaving 10 bases between them. In nucleotides, the CDR3 is TGTGCCAGCAGCCAGTCCAATTCCTACGAGCAGTACTTC. Its translation is CASSQSNSYEQYF.

CDR3 DNA: TGTGCCAGCAGCTGGGGAGAATATGAGCAGTTCTTC. Translating gives CASSWGEYEQFF. The V call is TRBV3-1 (or the pseudogene TRBV3-2), the J call TRBJ2-1, with D possibly matching TRBD2 (5 bases). Germline V gene lookup returns CDR1 LGHDT and CDR2 YNNKEL (reference sequence). V lost 5 bases and J 8 bases, leaving 10 bases between the germline ends. This CDR3 has 12 amino acids.

This chain links TRBV27 with TRBJ1-5, with D perhaps matching TRBD1 (5 bases). The germline gives CDR1 MNHEY, CDR2 SMNVEV (reference sequence). Trimming shortened V by 5 bases and J by 5 bases, and 31 bases separated the two germline ends. The CDR3 runs 20 residues. CDR3 in DNA: TGTGCCAGCAGTCTCCTACCCCAGTTTAAAGGACATCCGCCTTATCAGCCCCAGCATTTT. It specifies CASSLLPQFKGHPPYQPQHF.

This rearrangement joins TRBV18 to TRBJ2-7; 7 nucleotides agree with TRBD1. This CDR3 contains 13 residues. CDR1 is KGHSH and CDR2 is LQKENI in the germline V gene. V dropped 5 bases and J dropped 1; count of bases not matched to a gene: 2. CDR3 region: CASSGGQSYEQYF. The CDR3 coding sequence is TGTGCCAGCTCAGGGGGACAGTCCTACGAGCAGTACTTC.

The V and J genes are TRBV12-3 or TRBV12-4 and TRBJ1-2; D may be TRBD1 (6 bases). The CDR3 has 11 amino acids. V was shortened by 5 bases and J by 8 bases, with 9 bases between the two germline ends. CDR3 nucleotides: TGTGCCAGCAGTCGGGGGGCGGGCTACACCTTC. It codes for CASSRGAGYTF.

The rearrangement uses TRBV9 and TRBJ2-1; 11 nucleotides agree with TRBD2. The CDR3 length is 16 residues. Germline V gene lookup returns CDR1 SGDLS and CDR2 YYNGEE. V gave up 1 base and J gave up 4 bases; unmatched junction bases: 4. CDR3 amino acids: CASSVTSGSVYNEQFF. The DNA for the CDR3 is TGTGCCAGCAGCGTAACTAGCGGGAGCGTATACAATGAGCAGTTCTTC.

This clone was counted only a few times. The J gene is TRBJ2-1, the V gene TRBV7-9, with D possibly matching TRBD1 (5 bases). The V end was cut by 1 base, the J end by 2 bases, with 9 bases between. Germline lookup yields CDR1 SEHNR and CDR2 FQNEAQ (reference sequence). The CDR3 consists of 15 residues. DNA for the CDR3: TGTGCCAGCAGCTTAGGACAAGGGGCCTACAATGAGCAGTTCTTC. Encoded protein: CASSLGQGAYNEQFF.